This TCR beta chain is drawn from a study of shared clonotypes between healthy human individuals. Trimming removed 2 bases from V and 2 bases from J; junction bases left unmatched: 6. This CDR3 has 15 amino acids. Germline V gene sequence: CDR1 SGHDT, CDR2 YYEEEE. Clones were sequenced by immunoSEQ multiplex PCR, and TCRdb holds only the in-frame ones, with some missing. The table lists around 690,000 clones, about 92% of them singletons. The sequenced sample consisted of memory CD8+ T cells from PBMCs. Specified subset: CD45RO+ cells pooled with CCR7-negative TemRA cells. This rearrangement joins TRBV5-6 to TRBJ2-7; 8 bases line up with TRBD2. This clonotype was sampled from a man between 18 and 35 years old in good health. Some clones in this sample may be carry-over from other donors' samples. CDR3 coding DNA: TGTGCCAGCAGCTTAGGTGGTAGCGGGACCTACGAGCAGTACTTC. Residues: CASSLGGSGTYEQYF.